The 5 T cell receptor beta chains listed next were all sequenced from one sample in a study of early T cells in non-severe SARS-CoV-2 infection. TCRdb processed the 5' RACE reads anew with MiXCR; each CDR3 protein has one entry. The table records tens of thousands of distinct CDR3 sequences, 10% to 15% of them present only once. Input material: whole blood. The receptor source for this set is an adult who was a healthcare worker with PCR-confirmed SARS-CoV-2 infection or an uninfected control (not recorded which).

The rearrangement joins TRBV2 to TRBJ2-2; 8 nucleotides match TRBD1. V was clipped by 8 bases and J by 4 bases; unmatched bases: 6. This CDR3 is built from 14 residues. CDR1 and CDR2 (germline): SNHLY, FYNNEI. The CDR3 DNA follows: TGTGCCAGCCGCCAGGACAGGGTCACCGGGGAGCTGTTTTTT. This gives the protein CASRQDRVTGELFF. The whole variable domain, filled in from reference TRBV2 and TRBJ2-2, reads EPEVTQTPSHQVTQMGQEVILRCVPISNHLYFYWYRQILGQKVEFLVSFYNNEISEKSEIFDDQFSVERPDGSNFTLKIRSTKLEDSAMYFCASRQDRVTGELFFGEGSRLTVL.

This clonotype was seen many times. The V gene is TRBV7-9, the J gene TRBJ2-5, with D unresolved. CDR1 is SEHNR, CDR2 FQNEAQ, per germline (reference sequence). The CDR3 loop spans 13 amino acids. V was shortened by 4 bases and J by 10 bases, with 16 bases between the two germline ends. CDR3 DNA: TGTGCCAGCAGCTCGACGGAGACCGCGAGCCAGTACTTC. Protein product: CASSSTETASQYF.

The rearrangement joins TRBV13 to TRBJ2-7, with D tentatively TRBD2 (5 bases). Germline values: CDR1 PRHDT, CDR2 FYEKMQ (reference sequence). The CDR3 spans 11 residues. Trimming left V 3 bases short and J 7 bases short, with 7 bases between. CDR3 sequence: CASSFSGEQYF. The CDR3 region has the DNA TGTGCCAGCAGCTTCTCGGGGGAGCAGTACTTC. Complete variable domain (other parts from reference TRBV13 and TRBJ2-7): AAGVIQSPRHLIKEKRETATLKCYPIPRHDTVYWYQQGPGQDPQFLISFYEKMQSDKGSIPDRFSAQQFSDYHSELNMSSLELGDSALYFCASSFSGEQYFGPGTRLTVT.

The sample holds many counts of this clonotype. This CDR3 is CASSEESAYTGELFF. CDR3 coding DNA: TGTGCCAGCAGTGAGGAGTCGGCGTACACCGGGGAGCTGTTTTTT. The chain has TRBV2 and TRBJ2-2; D gene ambiguous. This CDR3 spans 15 amino acids. CDR1 is SNHLY, CDR2 FYNNEI, per germline. Trimming took off 3 bases at V and 3 bases at J, with 11 bases between the two ends.

This clonotype was detected only a few times. The chain recombines TRBV6-6 with TRBJ1-1; D gene ambiguous. The V gene's germline CDR1 is MNHNY and CDR2 SVGAGI (reference sequence). The ends were cut back, 10 bases at V and 4 bases at J, with 10 bases in the middle. This CDR3 is built from 11 residues. The CDR3 spells CATGVGTEAFF. The DNA of the CDR3 is TGTGCCACCGGGGTGGGCACTGAAGCTTTCTTT.